The 14 T cell receptor beta chains reported below all come from one sample, sequenced in a study of blood T cell repertoires in COVID-19. Assay used: immunoSEQ multiplex PCR; TCRdb lists only in-frame clones, some missing. The table lists 270,000 or so clones, approximately 84% of them singletons. The sample consisted of peripheral blood. These receptors came from a human donor with COVID-19, enrolled during active disease. The donor label of this sample is uncertain.

This clone was counted a few times. The chain has TRBV9 and TRBJ2-3; D possibly corresponds to TRBD2 (5 bases). The V and J ends lost 0 bases and 0 bases respectively, with 11 bases between them. Germline V CDR1 and CDR2: SGDLS, YYNGEE. The CDR3 length is 16 residues. This CDR3 is CASSVGPSFSTDTQYF. The DNA for the CDR3 is TGTGCCAGCAGCGTAGGACCTAGCTTCAGCACAGATACGCAGTATTTT.

V is TRBV11-1 and J is TRBJ1-2; no firm D call. Germline V gene sequence: CDR1 SGHAT, CDR2 FQDESV (reference sequence). Trimming left V 6 bases short and J 3 bases short, with 17 bases between. This CDR3 has 15 residues. The CDR3 loop reads CASRKQTEPHYGYTF. DNA for the CDR3: TGTGCCAGCAGGAAACAGACCGAACCTCACTATGGCTACACCTTC.

This rearrangement joins TRBV12-3 or TRBV12-4 to TRBJ2-3; D not resolved. CDR3 length: 11 amino acids. Trimming left V 5 bases short and J 10 bases short, with 10 bases between. CDR3 region: CASSRSIAQYF. CDR3 DNA: TGTGCCAGCAGTCGCTCTATTGCGCAGTATTTT.

The rearrangement links TRBV27 to TRBJ1-2; a weak D match, TRBD1 (6 bases). The V end lost 5 bases, the J end lost 4 bases, and 14 bases lay between the germline ends. The CDR3 is 14 residues long. In germline, CDR1 is MNHEY, CDR2 SMNVEV (reference sequence). CDR3 loop: CASSRTDPPYGYTF. In DNA, the CDR3 is TGTGCCAGCAGTCGGACAGATCCCCCCTATGGCTACACCTTC.

The rearrangement uses TRBV7-2 and TRBJ2-7; tentative D call: TRBD2 (5 bases). With 5 bases removed from V and 1 base from J, the gap between germline ends came to 24 bases. This CDR3 has 18 amino acids. Germline V lookup: CDR1 SGHTA, CDR2 FQGNSA. CDR3 sequence (DNA): TGTGCCAGCAGCCGCCCCCTAGGAGGCCAGTACTATTCCTACGAGCAGTACTTC. This encodes CASSRPLGGQYYSYEQYF.

The chain employs TRBV6-6 and TRBJ2-4; D may be TRBD2 (6 bases). Trimming left V 2 bases short and J 3 bases short, with 8 bases between. The CDR3 extends over 14 amino acids. Germline CDR1 is MNHNY and CDR2 is SVGAGI (reference sequence). The CDR3 DNA is TGTGCCAGCAGTTACAGGGGAGGCAAAAACATTCAGTACTTC. Translation gives CASSYRGGKNIQYF.

The chain links TRBV10-3 to TRBJ2-2; 10 nucleotides align to TRBD2. The V segment lost 10 bases and the J segment 4 bases; nucleotides outside the gene matches: 3. The CDR3 is made up of 13 amino acids. Germline assignment: CDR1 ENHRY and CDR2 SYGVKD. The DNA of the CDR3 is TGTGCCACTAGCGGGAGTACCACCGGGGAGCTGTTTTTT. Translation gives CATSGSTTGELFF.

The chain links TRBV3-1 (or the pseudogene TRBV3-2) to TRBJ1-2; D ambiguous. Deletions cut 1 base from V and 8 bases from J, with 14 bases between. The CDR3 sequence is 14 residues long. Germline CDR1 LGHDT, CDR2 YNNKEL (reference sequence). The CDR3 bases are TGTGCCAGCAGCCAAGCCGGGGAAGTGGGAGGCTACACCTTC. Translated: CASSQAGEVGGYTF.

V and J are TRBV30 and TRBJ1-6; D may be TRBD1 (5 bases). Trimming pared 1 base from V and 6 bases from J, leaving 16 bases between. CDR1 and CDR2 (germline): GTSNPN, SVGIG (reference sequence). This CDR3 has 16 residues. The CDR3 loop reads CAWSGGSEWVNSPLHF. The CDR3 coding sequence is TGTGCCTGGAGTGGGGGCTCCGAATGGGTTAATTCACCCCTCCACTTT.

The chain recombines TRBV28 with TRBJ1-2, with 8 bases identical to TRBD1. Germline CDR1 is MDHEN and CDR2 is SYDVKM. After removal of 5 bases from V and 6 bases from J, the junction contained 26 bases not matched to a gene. The CDR3 runs 20 residues. The CDR3 loop is CASSVATPTGTGSIFDGYTF. The CDR3 bases are TGTGCCAGCAGTGTCGCTACACCTACCGGGACAGGAAGTATATTCGATGGCTACACCTTC.

The chain carries TRBV10-3 and TRBJ2-1; 7 bases map to TRBD2. Germline lookup yields CDR1 ENHRY and CDR2 SYGVKD. The CDR3 extends over 14 amino acids. V trimming: 7 bases; J trimming: 8 bases; junction bases outside the gene matches: 11. The CDR3 here is CAITARREDDEQFF. The CDR3 DNA sequence: TGTGCCATCACCGCACGCCGGGAGGACGATGAGCAGTTCTTC.

The table lists this clone with a few counts. This sequence joins TRBV6-5 and TRBJ1-6; the D gene is possibly TRBD1 (5 bases). The CDR3 has 13 amino acids. The V and J ends lost 2 bases and 10 bases respectively, with 9 bases between them. Germline V gene sequence: CDR1 MNHEY, CDR2 SVGAGI. The CDR3 DNA is TGTGCCAGCAGTTACACCCAGGGCTCACCCCTCCACTTT. Translation: CASSYTQGSPLHF.

V usage is TRBV12-3 or TRBV12-4 and J usage is TRBJ2-1; 8 positions agree with TRBD2. The junction had 4 bases not matched to a gene; V was cut back by 7 bases and J by 5 bases. The CDR3 contains 13 residues. The CDR3 reads CASIRREDNEQFF. DNA of the CDR3: TGTGCCAGCATCCGGCGGGAGGACAATGAGCAGTTCTTC.

For the CDR3, the DNA is TGCGCCAGCAGCCAAGGGAACAGGGGGACTGAAGCTTTCTTT. Protein sequence: CASSQGNRGTEAFF. The chain employs TRBV4-1 and TRBJ1-1, with 8 bases identical to TRBD1. The germline V gene has CDR1 MGHRA and CDR2 YSYEKL. The CDR3 has 14 amino acids. The V and J ends lost 1 base and 5 bases, in that order; junction bases with no gene match: 3.